This entry lists 32 T cell receptor beta chains sequenced from one sample in a study of blood T cell repertoires in COVID-19. The assay was immunoSEQ multiplex PCR, and TCRdb's table has in-frame clones only and misses some. The repertoire includes under 300,000 clones, over 75% of them detected once, and less than 15% sits in the top ten. Sequenced input: peripheral blood. These receptors were obtained from a human donor in a cohort sampled during active COVID-19.

This chain links TRBV27 with TRBJ2-7, with D possibly being TRBD2 (7 bases). This CDR3 spans 15 amino acids. V lost 6 bases to trimming and J lost 4 bases, with 19 bases between them. CDR1 is MNHEY and CDR2 is SMNVEV in the germline V gene (reference sequence). CDR3 region: CASRPNGGGAYEQYF. CDR3 DNA sequence: TGTGCCAGCAGACCCAATGGGGGGGGCGCGTACGAGCAGTACTTC.

This clone was counted a few times. This chain links TRBV19 with TRBJ2-3, with TRBD2 matching over 14 bases. The junction had 15 bases not matched to a gene; V was cut back by 8 bases and J by 8 bases. Germline V lookup: CDR1 LNHDA, CDR2 SQIVND (reference sequence). The CDR3 spans 17 residues. The CDR3 here is CASSGQLGTSGRLTQYF. CDR3 DNA sequence: TGTGCCAGTTCGGGACAGTTGGGGACTAGCGGGAGACTTACGCAGTATTTT. Full variable domain (outside the CDR3, taken from reference TRBV19 and TRBJ2-3): DGGITQSPKYLFRKEGQNVTLSCEQNLNHDAMYWYRQDPGQGLRLIYYSQIVNDFQKGDIAEGYSVSREKKESFPLTVTSAQKNPTAFYLCASSGQLGTSGRLTQYFGPGTRLTVL.

The gene calls are TRBV4-3 and TRBJ2-4; maybe TRBD1 (5 bases). V shed 0 bases and J shed 9 bases, with 18 bases lying between them. The CDR3 totals 16 residues. From germline, CDR1 is LGHNA and CDR2 YSLEER. The CDR3 sequence is CASSQDEGQGRGIQYF. The CDR3 region has the DNA TGCGCCAGCAGCCAAGATGAAGGCCAGGGAAGAGGCATTCAGTACTTC.

The J gene is TRBJ2-2, the V gene TRBV11-2; 10 nucleotides line up with TRBD1. This CDR3 spans 16 amino acids. Germline trimming cut 6 bases from V and 6 bases from J; bases unmatched to any gene: 10. The germline V gene has CDR1 SGHAT and CDR2 FQNNGV. The CDR3 region has the DNA TGTGCCAGCAGACATCCGGGACAGGGGTCATCCGGGGAGCTGTTTTTT. Encoded protein: CASRHPGQGSSGELFF.

CDR3 sequence: CASSYTGQYGYTF. DNA for the CDR3: TGTGCCAGCAGTTACACCGGACAATATGGCTACACCTTC. J is TRBJ1-2 and V is TRBV6-5; a possible D gene is TRBD1 (5 bases). Between the trimmed V and J ends, which lost 2 bases and 5 bases, there was a span of 9 bases. This CDR3 is built from 13 residues. Germline V gene data show CDR1 as MNHEY and CDR2 as SVGAGI.

This chain joins TRBV7-2 and TRBJ2-3, with a possible D match to TRBD2 (6 bases). Trimming left V 5 bases short and J 5 bases short, with 17 bases between. There are 15 residues in the CDR3. In germline, CDR1 is SGHTA, CDR2 FQGNSA. CDR3 in amino acids: CASSPLTGVRDTQYF. DNA of the CDR3: TGTGCCAGCAGCCCGTTAACGGGAGTTCGAGATACGCAGTATTTT.

CDR3 DNA: TGTGCCAGCACCCTTCTGGGACAGGGCAACTATGGCTACACCTTC. Translation: CASTLLGQGNYGYTF. This rearrangement joins TRBV7-8 to TRBJ1-2, with TRBD1 matching 9 bases. Germline V CDR1 and CDR2: SGHVS, FQNEAQ. The CDR3 covers 15 residues. Trimming took 7 bases from V and 2 from J; bases not matched to a gene: 8.

The chain recombines TRBV2 with TRBJ1-4, with D maybe TRBD1 (6 bases). The CDR3 runs to 14 residues. CDR1 SNHLY and CDR2 FYNNEI come from the germline V gene. V was cut by 4 bases and J by 6 bases, with 12 bases left in between. The CDR3 is CASSVQAGDEKLFF. The CDR3 nucleotides are TGTGCCAGCAGTGTTCAGGCAGGGGATGAAAAACTGTTTTTT.

The rearrangement joins TRBV7-2 to TRBJ1-1, with TRBD1 as a possible D gene (5 bases). The germline gives CDR1 SGHTA, CDR2 FQGNSA. Between the trimmed V and J ends, which lost 5 bases and 0 bases, there was a span of 16 bases. CDR3 length: 16 residues. CDR3 loop: CASSPSPGLLNTEAFF. As DNA, the CDR3 is TGTGCCAGCAGCCCCTCGCCGGGACTGCTGAACACTGAAGCTTTCTTT.

The V call is TRBV7-9, the J call TRBJ2-7; D is perhaps TRBD2 (6 bases). V shed 1 base and J shed 2 bases, with 12 bases lying between them. Germline CDR1 and CDR2: SEHNR and FQNEAQ (reference sequence). The CDR3 is 15 amino acids. The CDR3 spells CASSLGTGLPYEQYF. CDR3 bases: TGTGCCAGCAGCTTAGGGACGGGACTCCCCTACGAGCAGTACTTC.

The chain couples TRBV9 to TRBJ2-4, with D perhaps matching TRBD2 (6 bases). CDR3 length: 15 residues. Looked up from germline, CDR1 is SGDLS and CDR2 is YYNGEE. The V end was cut by 3 bases, the J end by 7 bases, with 17 bases between. The CDR3 DNA is TGTGCCAGCAGCGCAAACCCGGGGACTTCCAACATTCAGTACTTC. It is translated as CASSANPGTSNIQYF. The variable domain in full, completed from reference TRBV9 and TRBJ2-4, reads DSGVTQTPKHLITATGQRVTLRCSPRSGDLSVYWYQQSLDQGLQFLIQYYNGEERAKGNILERFSAQQFPDLHSELNLSSLELGDSALYFCASSANPGTSNIQYFGAGTRLSVL.

The CDR3 here is CATSDSLAANTGELFF. CDR3 sequence (DNA): TGTGCCACCAGTGATTCACTAGCGGCGAACACCGGGGAGCTGTTTTTT. V usage is TRBV24-1 and J usage is TRBJ2-2, with 8 bases that match TRBD2. V dropped 2 bases and J dropped 0; count of bases not matched to a gene: 1. Germline loops: CDR1 KGHDR, CDR2 SFDVKD. CDR3 length: 16 amino acids.

This clone turned up a few times. V usage is TRBV4-3 and J usage is TRBJ1-5; no firm D call. V was clipped by 0 bases and J by 0 bases, with 6 bases between them. CDR3 length: 15 amino acids. Per the germline V gene, CDR1 is LGHNA and CDR2 is YSLEER. The CDR3 bases are TGCGCCAGCAGCCAAGAACTTTTTAGCAATCAGCCCCAGCATTTT. Its protein product is CASSQELFSNQPQHF.

V usage is TRBV6-6 and J usage is TRBJ1-1; 8 bases are a match to TRBD1. V shed 4 bases and J 3 bases; nucleotides not matched to a gene: 7. Germline CDR1 is MNHNY and CDR2 is SVGAGI (reference sequence). The CDR3 has 15 amino acids. DNA for the CDR3: TGTGCCAGCAGTTCCAGACAGGGGCGGGACACTGAAGCTTTCTTT. Its translation: CASSSRQGRDTEAFF.

The chain joins TRBV7-6 to TRBJ2-3, with TRBD2 identical over 12 bases. There are 17 residues in the CDR3. Germline V gene sequence: CDR1 SGHVS, CDR2 FNYEAQ. The J segment lost 5 bases and the V segment lost 5 bases, leaving 11 bases of the junction unmatched. CDR3 nucleotides: TGTGCCAGCAGCCTACAGACTAGCGGGAGTGGGATAGATACGCAGTATTTT. This gives the protein CASSLQTSGSGIDTQYF.

V is TRBV5-1 and J is TRBJ2-3; 10 bases are shared with TRBD1. The ends lost 1 base at V and 6 bases at J; junction bases unmatched: 8. CDR3 length: 16 residues. The germline gives CDR1 SGHRS, CDR2 YFSETQ. As DNA, the CDR3 is TGCGCCAGCAGCTTGCCCGGGACAGGGGTGGCCGATACGCAGTATTTT. It yields the protein CASSLPGTGVADTQYF.

In DNA, the CDR3 is TGTGCCAGCAGTGAATTTGGACAGGGGCTAAATGAGCAGTTCTTC. This gives the protein CASSEFGQGLNEQFF. The chain joins TRBV25-1 to TRBJ2-1; 9 bases are a match to TRBD1. V was pared by 1 base and J by 7 bases, with 5 bases of the junction left unmatched. Germline lookup yields CDR1 MGHDK and CDR2 SYGVNS. The CDR3 extends over 15 amino acids. The entire variable domain, with the rest obtained from reference TRBV25-1 and TRBJ2-1, is as follows: EADIYQTPRYLVIGTGKKITLECSQTMGHDKMYWYQQDPGMELHLIHYSYGVNSTEKGDLSSESTVSRIRTEHFPLTLESARPSHTSQYLCASSEFGQGLNEQFFGPGTRLTVL.

Notes on this clone: Other DNA variants within this sample encode the same CDR3. This chain joins TRBV19 and TRBJ1-1, with 7 positions matching TRBD1. J was trimmed by 4 bases and V by 3 bases; bases with no gene match: 2. The CDR3 has 13 residues. Germline V gene data show CDR1 as LNHDA and CDR2 as SQIVND (reference sequence). CDR3 in DNA: TGTGCCAGTAGTATTGACAGGGTCACTGAAGCTTTCTTT. It translates to CASSIDRVTEAFF.

The chain is built from TRBV5-5 and TRBJ2-7; TRBD1 agrees at 7 bases. Germline CDR1 is SGHKS and CDR2 is YYEKEE (reference sequence). V lost 1 base to trimming and J lost 3 bases; unmatched junction nucleotides: 4. This CDR3 has 14 amino acids. Here the CDR3 reads CASSLTGAGYEQYF. For the CDR3, the DNA is TGTGCCAGCAGCTTGACAGGGGCCGGCTACGAGCAGTACTTC. The full variable domain, in which reference TRBV5-5 and TRBJ2-7 provide the parts outside the CDR3, is DAGVTQSPTHLIKTRGQQVTLRCSPISGHKSVSWYQQVLGQGPQFIFQYYEKEERGRGNFPDRFSARQFPNYSSELNVNALLLGDSALYLCASSLTGAGYEQYFGPGTRLTVT.

This sequence joins TRBV3-1 (or the pseudogene TRBV3-2) and TRBJ2-3; a possible D gene is TRBD2 (6 bases). The length of the CDR3 is 16 residues. Germline CDR1 LGHDT, CDR2 YNNKEL (reference sequence). V gave up 4 bases and J gave up 9 bases, with 23 bases separating them. The CDR3 DNA reads as TGTGCCAGCAGCCGTCGAGGGGCGGGGCCCACGGGGACGCAGTATTTT. It codes for CASSRRGAGPTGTQYF.

V usage is TRBV9 and J usage is TRBJ2-7, with D uncertain. CDR3 length: 13 residues. Trimming cost V 3 bases and J 7 bases, with 14 bases left between them. In germline, CDR1 is SGDLS, CDR2 YYNGEE. CDR3 sequence (DNA): TGTGCCAGCAGCGGTTCCCCTAGATCTGAGCAGTACTTC. Protein product: CASSGSPRSEQYF.

The chain joins TRBV25-1 to TRBJ1-1; 9 positions match TRBD1. Trimming took 2 bases from V and 1 from J; bases not matched to a gene: 2. Germline assignment: CDR1 MGHDK and CDR2 SYGVNS. This CDR3 has 15 residues. CDR3 in amino acids: CASSEPGQGNTEAFF. The CDR3 DNA sequence: TGTGCCAGCAGTGAACCGGGACAGGGGAACACTGAAGCTTTCTTT.

The CDR3: CAISGTGEHGYTF. As DNA, the CDR3 is TGTGCCATCAGTGGGACAGGGGAACATGGCTACACCTTC. The chain links TRBV10-3 to TRBJ1-2, with 9 bases matching TRBD1. Germline CDR1 reads ENHRY; CDR2 reads SYGVKD. The trim removed 4 bases at V and 6 bases at J, leaving 3 bases unmatched. CDR3 size: 13 residues.

This chain joins TRBV7-2 and TRBJ1-1, with a tentative D call TRBD1 (5 bases). The germline gives CDR1 SGHTA, CDR2 FQGNSA. The germline V and J ends were trimmed by 6 bases and 0 bases, with 11 bases remaining between them. The CDR3 covers 14 residues. CDR3 nucleotides: TGTGCCAGCAGTCGACAGATCTTGAACACTGAAGCTTTCTTT. It is translated as CASSRQILNTEAFF.

About this clone: The sample carries other DNA sequences with the same CDR3. V gene TRBV2 combines with J gene TRBJ2-7; TRBD2 matches at 14 bases. V trimming: 6 bases; J trimming: 4 bases; junction bases outside the gene matches: 5. CDR1 and CDR2 (germline): SNHLY, FYNNEI. This CDR3 is 15 amino acids long. In DNA, the CDR3 is TGTGCCAGCAGCGGACTAGCGGGAGGTCAATACGAGCAGTACTTC. Its protein is CASSGLAGGQYEQYF.

The V gene is TRBV6-5, the J gene TRBJ1-1; the D gene is possibly TRBD1 (6 bases). The CDR3 runs 12 residues. Germline-derived CDR1 and CDR2 are MNHEY and SVGAGI. V lost 5 bases to trimming and J lost 7 bases, with 11 bases between them. CDR3: CASSQGYGEAFF. The CDR3 DNA is TGTGCCAGCAGTCAGGGGTACGGTGAAGCTTTCTTT.

The sample holds a few counts of this clone. The rearrangement uses TRBV6-5 and TRBJ2-7, with D possibly matching TRBD1 (5 bases). V was shortened by 6 bases and J by 2 bases, with 14 bases between the two germline ends. The CDR3 length is 14 residues. Per germline, CDR1 MNHEY and CDR2 SVGAGI. Written as DNA, the CDR3 is TGTGCCAGCAGCCCAAGGATGGGGCCCTACGAGCAGTACTTC. Protein: CASSPRMGPYEQYF.

This clone was observed a handful of times. The chain uses TRBV2 and TRBJ2-7, with D perhaps matching TRBD1 (5 bases). The CDR3 loop spans 12 amino acids. Trimming cost V 7 bases and J 0 bases, with 7 bases left between them. Per the germline V gene, CDR1 is SNHLY and CDR2 is FYNNEI. The CDR3 coding sequence is TGTGCCAGCAAGGACAACTCCTACGAGCAGTACTTC. Protein: CASKDNSYEQYF.

The genes are TRBV28 and TRBJ2-7, with 8 bases aligning to TRBD2. V lost 7 bases, J lost 7 bases, and 6 bases stayed unmatched. Germline V gives CDR1 MDHEN, CDR2 SYDVKM. The CDR3 runs 12 residues. The DNA for the CDR3 is TGTGCCAGCAAGCGGGAGATGTGGGAGCAGTACTTC. Protein sequence: CASKREMWEQYF.

The chain joins TRBV5-4 to TRBJ2-7; maybe TRBD1 (6 bases). The CDR3 extends over 14 amino acids. V was pared by 4 bases and J by 2 bases, with 13 bases between. The germline CDR1 and CDR2 sequences are SGHNT and YYREEE (reference sequence). The CDR3 nucleotides are TGTGCCAGCAGCCTGAGGACAGTTCCCTACGAGCAGTACTTC. This translates into CASSLRTVPYEQYF.

The chain joins TRBV4-1 to TRBJ1-4, with 7 positions matching TRBD1. The germline CDR1 and CDR2 sequences are MGHRA and YSYEKL. This CDR3 is 19 amino acids long. Losses at the gene ends were 0 bases for V and 7 bases for J; bases not matched to a gene: 17. The CDR3 nucleotides read TGCGCCAGCAGCCAAGATCCGGTGACAGGGAATGTCGTAAGTGAAAAACTGTTTTTT. Translation: CASSQDPVTGNVVSEKLFF.

The chain has TRBV7-9 and TRBJ2-7; 7 nucleotides align to TRBD2. V gave up 4 bases and J gave up 0 bases; unmatched junction bases: 9. The germline CDR1 and CDR2 sequences are SEHNR and FQNEAQ (reference sequence). The CDR3 is 16 amino acids. Here the CDR3 reads CASSSPGRGTSYEQYF. The CDR3, as DNA: TGTGCCAGCAGCTCACCCGGGCGGGGGACCTCCTACGAGCAGTACTTC.